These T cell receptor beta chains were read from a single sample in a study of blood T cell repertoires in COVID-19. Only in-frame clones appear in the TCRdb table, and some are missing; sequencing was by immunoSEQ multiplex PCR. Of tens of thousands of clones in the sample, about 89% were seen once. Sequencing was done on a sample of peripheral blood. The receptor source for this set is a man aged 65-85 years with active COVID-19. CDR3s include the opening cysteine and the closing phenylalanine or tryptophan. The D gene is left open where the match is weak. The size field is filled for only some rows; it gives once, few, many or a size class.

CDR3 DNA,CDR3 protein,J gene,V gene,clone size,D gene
TGTGCCAGCAGTGCCGCTTTGGGAGGGGGCAATCAGCCCCAGCATTTT,CASSAALGGGNQPQHF,TRBJ1-5,TRBV6-2/TRBV6-3,once,NA
TGTGCCAGCAGTTTAGCCCCCGGCTGGGGCTACACCTTC,CASSLAPGWGYTF,TRBJ1-2,TRBV6-2/TRBV6-3,NA,NA
TGTGCCAGCAGCTTCGTGCGGACAGGGCCTAGGGGAGGCACAGATACGCAGTATTTT,CASSFVRTGPRGGTDTQYF,TRBJ2-3,TRBV5-4,NA,TRBD1
TGCGCCAGCAGCCAAGATGTCGGGCAGCCCCAGCATTTT,CASSQDVGQPQHF,TRBJ1-5,TRBV4-3,NA,NA
TGTGCCAGCAGTGAAAGGGGTGGGCAAGCCAATCAGCCCCAGCATTTT,CASSERGGQANQPQHF,TRBJ1-5,TRBV6-1,NA,NA
TGTGCCAGCAGTCGGCCCGCCCGGGGCTACGAGCAGTACTTC,CASSRPARGYEQYF,TRBJ2-7,TRBV6-2/TRBV6-3,NA,NA
TGTGCCAGCAGCTTGCGGGAGACGTATGATTCACCCCTCCACTTT,CASSLRETYDSPLHF,TRBJ1-6,TRBV5-5,once,NA
TGTGCCAGCAGCCGGCGGGACAGCCCGTCCACTGAAGCTTTCTTT,CASSRRDSPSTEAFF,TRBJ1-1,TRBV9,NA,TRBD1
TGTGCCAGCAGCCAAGCGGCGGAAGACAGAAGAAATGGCTACACCTTC,CASSQAAEDRRNGYTF,TRBJ1-2,TRBV3-1/TRBV3-2,NA,NA
TGTGCCAGCAGTGAACAGGTCACGGCCGGCTACACCTTC,CASSEQVTAGYTF,TRBJ1-2,TRBV2,NA,NA
TGTGCCAGCAGTCTAGCCGGGACAGCCCATGAAAAACTGTTTTTT,CASSLAGTAHEKLFF,TRBJ1-4,TRBV28,NA,TRBD1
TGTGCCAGCAGCCCCCCGCTAGCACAGAAACTGAATGAGCAGTTCTTC,CASSPPLAQKLNEQFF,TRBJ2-1,TRBV9,NA,NA
TGTGCCAGCAGTTACTTAAGCGGGGGGAACACCGGGGAGCTGTTTTTT,CASSYLSGGNTGELFF,TRBJ2-2,TRBV6-5,NA,TRBD2
TGTGCCAGCTCTTCCCTGCGGACTAAAGATACGCAGTATTTT,CASSSLRTKDTQYF,TRBJ2-3,TRBV18,NA,NA
TGTGCCAGCAGCTTGCGGGGGAGGAACACTGAAGCTTTCTTT,CASSLRGRNTEAFF,TRBJ1-1,TRBV5-6,NA,NA
TGTGCCAGCAGCCCGAGTCTAGAGGCCTACGAGCAGTACTTC,CASSPSLEAYEQYF,TRBJ2-7,TRBV7-9,NA,NA
TGTGCCAGCAGCGAGCCTAGCGGGAGAAGCCTAGAGACCCAGTACTTC,CASSEPSGRSLETQYF,TRBJ2-5,TRBV6-2/TRBV6-3,NA,TRBD2
TGTGCCAGCAGCTTAGGCACAGGACAGGGGTTCGGCACAGATACGCAGTATTTT,CASSLGTGQGFGTDTQYF,TRBJ2-3,TRBV7-6,NA,TRBD1
TGCAGTGCTAGTGGTCTTCCTAGCGGAGGGGAGACCCAGTACTTC,CSASGLPSGGETQYF,TRBJ2-5,TRBV20-1,NA,TRBD2
TGTGCCAGTAAACAGGGAAGGCAGGCCGAAAAACTGTTTTTT,CASKQGRQAEKLFF,TRBJ1-4,TRBV19,NA,NA
TGCACCGGCGGGGGACCGGATGGCTACACCTTC,CTGGGPDGYTF,TRBJ1-2,TRBV29-1,once,NA
TGCGCCAGCAGCCAGATCGGGGGGGTCGAACGGGGTACTAACTATGGCTACACCTTC,CASSQIGGVERGTNYGYTF,TRBJ1-2,TRBV4-1,NA,NA
TGTGCCTGGACACCTATAACGAACACCGGGGAGCTGTTTTTT,CAWTPITNTGELFF,TRBJ2-2,TRBV30,once,NA
TGTGCCAGCAGCCCAACGGCCCGGGACAGGGGGCTTAGGGGCACGCAGTATTTT,CASSPTARDRGLRGTQYF,TRBJ2-3,TRBV28,NA,TRBD1
TGTGCCAGCAGCCACGCAGCGGGGTTCACAGATACGCAGTATTTT,CASSHAAGFTDTQYF,TRBJ2-3,TRBV11-3,NA,TRBD2
TGTGCCAGCAGTGACGAAGCGGCCCCGGGGTACAATGAGCAGTTCTTC,CASSDEAAPGYNEQFF,TRBJ2-1,TRBV6-1,NA,NA
TGTGCCTGGAGTCCCGGCTGGGGGCGCGGTAAAACTGAAGCTTTCTTT,CAWSPGWGRGKTEAFF,TRBJ1-1,TRBV30,NA,NA
TGTGCCACCAGTGATAAAATCCCCGGGATCCCCTACAATGAGCAGTTCTTC,CATSDKIPGIPYNEQFF,TRBJ2-1,TRBV24-1,NA,NA
TGTGCCAGCAGCTTAGTTGACAGGGGGCGGCCCTACGAGCAGTACTTC,CASSLVDRGRPYEQYF,TRBJ2-7,TRBV11-2,NA,TRBD1
TGCGCCAGCAGCTTGGCTCCGGGGAGCAATCAGCCCCAGCATTTT,CASSLAPGSNQPQHF,TRBJ1-5,TRBV5-1,NA,NA
TGTGCCAGCAGTACCCCAGCCTCGGACAGGACCGGGGAGCTGTTTTTT,CASSTPASDRTGELFF,TRBJ2-2,TRBV28,NA,TRBD1
TGTGCCAGCAGCCCCGGGGGGGCAGGGGGCACAGATACGCAGTATTTT,CASSPGGAGGTDTQYF,TRBJ2-3,TRBV3-1/TRBV3-2,NA,TRBD2
TGTGCCAGCAGCCACGCCGGGACTAGCGGGAGGGCCACGGATACGCAGTATTTT,CASSHAGTSGRATDTQYF,TRBJ2-3,TRBV7-9,NA,TRBD2
TGTGCCAGTGCGGTTGGGGGACAGGCGAACTCTGGGGCCAACGTCCTGACTTTC,CASAVGGQANSGANVLTF,TRBJ2-6,TRBV9,NA,TRBD1
TGCGCCAGCAGCCCCGGGACTAGCGACACAGATACGCAGTATTTT,CASSPGTSDTDTQYF,TRBJ2-3,TRBV5-1,NA,TRBD2
TGTGCCAGCAGCACAGGACAGGGGATGAAGACCCAGTACTTC,CASSTGQGMKTQYF,TRBJ2-5,TRBV2,NA,TRBD1
TGCGCCAGCAGCTTGACGGGGAACACCGGGGAGCTGTTTTTT,CASSLTGNTGELFF,TRBJ2-2,TRBV5-1,NA,NA
TGTGCCAGTAGTAAAACATTAACCGAAGCTTTCTTT,CASSKTLTEAFF,TRBJ1-1,TRBV19,NA,NA
TGTGCCAGCAGTTACTCGATAGGGGGGGCGCTTGGCTACACCTTC,CASSYSIGGALGYTF,TRBJ1-2,TRBV6-6,NA,NA
TGTGCCAGCAGTTACGGGACAGCCGAGGGCTCAGGTTCACCCCTCCACTTT,CASSYGTAEGSGSPLHF,TRBJ1-6,TRBV6-2/TRBV6-3,NA,TRBD1
TGCGCCAGCAGTGAATCTGGGCGCAATCAGCCCCAGCATTTT,CASSESGRNQPQHF,TRBJ1-5,TRBV10-2,NA,NA
TGTGCCAGCAGCTTTAAGTGGGGCGATGAGCAGTTCTTC,CASSFKWGDEQFF,TRBJ2-1,TRBV5-6,NA,NA
TGTGCCAGCAGCCAACTAGCGGGAGGGGTGGATACGCAGTATTTT,CASSQLAGGVDTQYF,TRBJ2-3,TRBV6-5,NA,TRBD2
TGTGCCAGCAGCCAAGGTACAGTTAACACTGAAGCTTTCTTT,CASSQGTVNTEAFF,TRBJ1-1,TRBV14,NA,NA
TGTGCCACCCAGCGGACGGGCATCGGAGAGACCCAGTACTTC,CATQRTGIGETQYF,TRBJ2-5,TRBV28,NA,NA
TGTGCCAGCAGTTACTCGCGGACAGGGGCCTACACTGAAGCTTTCTTT,CASSYSRTGAYTEAFF,TRBJ1-1,TRBV6-2/TRBV6-3,once,TRBD1
TGCGCCAGCAGCCAAGGGCTTGGGGCTCCTAATGAAAAACTGTTTTTT,CASSQGLGAPNEKLFF,TRBJ1-4,TRBV4-3,NA,NA